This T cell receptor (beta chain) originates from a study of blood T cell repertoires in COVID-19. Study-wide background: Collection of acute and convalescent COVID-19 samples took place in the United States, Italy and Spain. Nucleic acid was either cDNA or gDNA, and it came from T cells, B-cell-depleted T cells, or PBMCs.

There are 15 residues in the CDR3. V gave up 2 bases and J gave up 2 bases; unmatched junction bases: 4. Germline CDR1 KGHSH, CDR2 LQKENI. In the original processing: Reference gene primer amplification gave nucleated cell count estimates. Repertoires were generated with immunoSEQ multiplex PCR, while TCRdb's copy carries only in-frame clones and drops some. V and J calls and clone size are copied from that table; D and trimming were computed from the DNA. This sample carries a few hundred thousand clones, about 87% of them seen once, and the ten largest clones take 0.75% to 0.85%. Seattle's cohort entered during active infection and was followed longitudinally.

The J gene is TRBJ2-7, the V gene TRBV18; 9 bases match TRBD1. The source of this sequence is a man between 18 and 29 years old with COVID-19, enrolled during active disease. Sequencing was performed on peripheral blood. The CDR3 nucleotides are TGTGCCAGCTCACCAGGCCGGGACAGGGCCTACGAGCAGTACTTC. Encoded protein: CASSPGRDRAYEQYF.